The 26 T cell receptor beta chains below come from one sample, sequenced in a study of blood T cell repertoires in COVID-19. The table came from immunoSEQ multiplex PCR; TCRdb's copy has only in-frame clones and leaves some out. The table shows some 18,000 clones, with about 88% occurring only once. The sequencing sample was made of peripheral blood. The source is a human donor in a cohort sampled during active COVID-19.

This clone was seen once. V and J are TRBV5-6 and TRBJ2-1; TRBD1 might be the D (6 bases). From germline, CDR1 is SGHDT and CDR2 YYEEEE. V lost 1 base and J 2 bases, leaving 19 bases between the germline ends. The CDR3 spans 18 residues. As DNA, the CDR3 is TGTGCCAGCAGCTTGCTCTTGTTCGGGACAAGCACCTACAATGAGCAGTTCTTC. Protein: CASSLLLFGTSTYNEQFF.

This CDR3 is CASSDKTSTGELFF. CDR3 coding DNA: TGTGCCAGCAGTGACAAGACAAGCACCGGGGAGCTGTTTTTT. The gene calls are TRBV6-4 and TRBJ2-2; D remains unclear. The CDR3 is 14 residues long. Germline CDR1 reads MRHNA; CDR2 reads SNTAGT. Trimming left V 2 bases short and J 4 bases short, with 8 bases between.

CDR3 sequence (DNA): TGTGCCAGCAGCTTGGTAGTCGTAAGCAGGGGCGGTGTCGGGGAGCTGTTTTTT. This gives the protein CASSLVVVSRGGVGELFF. This chain uses TRBV5-6 with TRBJ2-2; D possibly corresponds to TRBD1 (6 bases). The CDR3 is 18 residues long. V shed 0 bases and J shed 7 bases, with 22 bases lying between them. CDR1 is SGHDT, CDR2 YYEEEE, per germline.

The chain carries TRBV5-1 and TRBJ2-4, with TRBD2 matching 10 bases. This CDR3 comprises 18 residues. V shed 4 bases and J 6 bases; nucleotides not matched to a gene: 16. CDR1 SGHRS and CDR2 YFSETQ come from the germline V gene. CDR3 nucleotide sequence: TGCGCCAGCAGCAAAGGCACACTAGCGGGGAGACATACAAACATTCAGTACTTC. Protein: CASSKGTLAGRHTNIQYF.

J is TRBJ1-1 and V is TRBV4-1; D is unclear. The CDR3 covers 15 residues. Trimming cost V 3 bases and J 0 bases, with 11 bases left between them. Germline CDR1 is MGHRA and CDR2 is YSYEKL. The CDR3 DNA sequence: TGCGCCAGCAGCCAGACTCCACAAGTGAACACTGAAGCTTTCTTT. It encodes CASSQTPQVNTEAFF.

V and J are TRBV27 and TRBJ1-6; D ambiguous. The V end was cut by 5 bases, the J end by 2 bases, with 13 bases between. CDR3 length: 16 residues. Germline-derived CDR1 and CDR2 are MNHEY and SMNVEV (reference sequence). The CDR3 coding sequence is TGTGCCAGCAGTCCATCTTTGGCTGCCTATAATTCACCCCTCCACTTT. Encoded protein: CASSPSLAAYNSPLHF.

This chain links TRBV19 with TRBJ2-7, with a weak D call TRBD1 (6 bases). Deletions cut 4 bases from V and 4 bases from J, with 14 bases between. Germline V gives CDR1 LNHDA, CDR2 SQIVND (reference sequence). The CDR3 contains 14 residues. DNA for the CDR3: TGTGCCAGTAGTAGAACAGGGTTGTGGTACGAGCAGTACTTC. Residues: CASSRTGLWYEQYF.

By frequency in the sample, this clone is large. This chain joins TRBV10-1 and TRBJ2-2; possible D gene TRBD2, 6 bases. Per the germline V gene, CDR1 is WNHNN and CDR2 is SYGVQD (reference sequence). There are 14 residues in the CDR3. Trimming left V 3 bases short and J 3 bases short, with 8 bases between. CDR3 loop: CASSDPGDTGELFF. The CDR3 nucleotides read TGCGCCAGCAGTGACCCGGGGGACACCGGGGAGCTGTTTTTT.

V gene TRBV29-1 combines with J gene TRBJ1-6; D may be TRBD1 (5 bases). The V gene lost 7 bases and the J gene lost 7 bases, with 41 bases spanning the gap. This CDR3 is built from 22 residues. From germline, CDR1 is SQVTM and CDR2 ANQGSEA. This CDR3 reads CSANQSPSPDSPASLDNSPLHF. The CDR3 region has the DNA TGCAGCGCCAACCAGTCCCCTTCGCCAGACAGCCCCGCTAGTCTGGACAATTCACCCCTCCACTTT.

The table lists this clone with a few counts. The chain's CDR3 is CASSDFREVSGETQYF. CDR3 DNA sequence: TGCGCCAGCAGCGATTTCAGGGAAGTTTCGGGTGAGACCCAGTACTTC. This chain links TRBV4-1 with TRBJ2-5, with a tentative D call TRBD1 (5 bases). V lost 5 bases and J lost 5, with 21 bases in between. The CDR3 contains 16 residues. Germline loops: CDR1 MGHRA, CDR2 YSYEKL.

The J gene is TRBJ1-5, the V gene TRBV5-6; 8 bases map to TRBD1. After removal of 4 bases from V and 0 bases from J, the junction contained 6 bases not matched to a gene. The CDR3 has 16 residues. Germline CDR1 is SGHDT and CDR2 is YYEEEE. CDR3 sequence (DNA): TGTGCCAGCAGCCGCCGGACAGGGTCTAGCAATCAGCCCCAGCATTTT. Amino acid sequence: CASSRRTGSSNQPQHF.

This chain connects TRBV6-4 to TRBJ2-2, with 7 bases aligning to TRBD1. The trim removed 6 bases at V and 1 base at J, leaving 5 bases unmatched. The germline gives CDR1 MRHNA, CDR2 SNTAGT. This CDR3 is 15 amino acids long. The CDR3 bases are TGTGCCAGCAGCGAGGGACAGCAGAACACCGGGGAGCTGTTTTTT. Its translation: CASSEGQQNTGELFF.

The V call is TRBV21-1, the J call TRBJ2-1; the table's D call, TRBD1, was not checked against the DNA. TRBV21-1 constitutes a pseudogene. This CDR3 spans 17 amino acids. As DNA, the CDR3 is TGTGCCAGCAGCAAAACCGGGACAGGGGGCTCCTACAATGAGCAGTTCTTC. This codes for CASSKTGTGGSYNEQFF.

J is TRBJ2-7 and V is TRBV5-6; D not certain. Trimming cost V 3 bases and J 6 bases, with 7 bases left between them. The CDR3 sequence is 11 residues long. Germline assignment: CDR1 SGHDT and CDR2 YYEEEE. The DNA for the CDR3 is TGTGCCAGCAGCTCGAGGCTCGAGCAGTACTTC. This encodes CASSSRLEQYF.

Details on this clone: A junction boundary mismatches the germline segment, possibly from a read error. V usage is TRBV5-1 and J usage is TRBJ2-1; 11 bases are a match to TRBD2. CDR3 length: 15 amino acids. Germline assignment: CDR1 SGHRS and CDR2 YFSETQ. This chain's CDR3 is CASNLVAGGQNEQFF. CDR3 nucleotide sequence: TGCGCCAGCAACTTGGTAGCGGGGGGGCAGAATGAGCAGTTCTTC.

CDR3 loop: CASTKRVSTDTQYF. The CDR3 bases are TGTGCCAGTACAAAGCGAGTGAGCACAGATACGCAGTATTTT. The chain couples TRBV19 to TRBJ2-3; D ambiguous. The CDR3 is made up of 14 amino acids. V dropped 7 bases and J dropped 0 bases, with 11 bases sitting between them. Germline values: CDR1 LNHDA, CDR2 SQIVND (reference sequence).

The chain is built from TRBV11-2 and TRBJ2-3, with D uncertain. This CDR3 contains 14 residues. Germline values: CDR1 SGHAT, CDR2 FQNNGV. V lost 5 bases, J lost 0 bases, and 9 bases lay in between. CDR3 nucleotide sequence: TGTGCCAGCAGCCCGATGGGCAGCACAGATACGCAGTATTTT. Protein sequence: CASSPMGSTDTQYF.

The gene calls are TRBV10-3 and TRBJ2-7; D is uncertain. Germline CDR1 ENHRY, CDR2 SYGVKD. The length of the CDR3 is 15 residues. V was pared by 0 bases and J by 1 base, with 10 bases between. The CDR3 region is CAISESVTHSYEQYF. CDR3 in DNA: TGTGCCATCAGTGAGTCGGTTACACATTCCTACGAGCAGTACTTC.

This clone came up a few times. V is TRBV10-1 and J is TRBJ2-2; D is possibly TRBD1 (7 bases). The V gene's germline CDR1 is WNHNN and CDR2 SYGVQD (reference sequence). V was cut by 5 bases and J by 3 bases, with 19 bases left in between. This CDR3 is 17 amino acids long. The CDR3 bases are TGCGCCAGCAGTACCCGGCAGGGGGGATTGGACACCGGGGAGCTGTTTTTT. It translates to CASSTRQGGLDTGELFF.

The rearrangement links TRBV14 to TRBJ1-6, with D unclear. Per the germline V gene, CDR1 is SGHDN and CDR2 is FVKESK. Trimming took off 0 bases at V and 0 bases at J, with 9 bases between the two ends. The CDR3 is 17 residues long. CDR3 region: CASSQELISSYNSPLHF. The CDR3 DNA sequence: TGTGCCAGCAGCCAAGAACTGATTAGCTCCTATAATTCACCCCTCCACTTT.

The chain is built from TRBV9 and TRBJ1-2; 9 bases are a match to TRBD1. This CDR3 has 13 amino acids. Germline CDR1 is SGDLS and CDR2 is YYNGEE. V was clipped by 5 bases and J by 8 bases; unmatched bases: 7. The CDR3 DNA reads TGTGCCAGCAGAACTACAGGGGGCATAGGCTACACCTTC. This encodes CASRTTGGIGYTF.

The chain is built from TRBV2 and TRBJ1-2; TRBD1 is a possible D gene (6 bases). The CDR3 is 14 residues long. Trimming removed 6 bases from V and 4 bases from J, with 15 bases in between. Germline V gene data show CDR1 as SNHLY and CDR2 as FYNNEI. The CDR3 DNA reads as TGTGCCAGCAGGGGGGCGGCACACAGCTATGGCTACACCTTC. Translated: CASRGAAHSYGYTF. The full variable domain, completed using reference TRBV2 and TRBJ1-2, is EPEVTQTPSHQVTQMGQEVILRCVPISNHLYFYWYRQILGQKVEFLVSFYNNEISEKSEIFDDQFSVERPDGSNFTLKIRSTKLEDSAMYFCASRGAAHSYGYTFGSGTRLTVV.

This clone is a singleton in its sample. V gene TRBV4-1 combines with J gene TRBJ1-1; D might be TRBD1 (6 bases). CDR1 and CDR2 from the germline V gene are MGHRA and YSYEKL. The CDR3 is made up of 12 amino acids. Trimming took off 4 bases at V and 8 bases at J, with 11 bases between the two ends. The CDR3 reads CASSPMTGEAFF. The CDR3 region has the DNA TGCGCCAGCAGCCCGATGACAGGCGAAGCTTTCTTT.

V gene TRBV19 combines with J gene TRBJ2-3, with TRBD2 as a possible D gene (5 bases). This CDR3 is built from 15 residues. Per the germline V gene, CDR1 is LNHDA and CDR2 is SQIVND (reference sequence). V shed 5 bases and J shed 2 bases, with 14 bases lying between them. The CDR3 spells CASSPTRGSTDTQYF. As DNA, the CDR3 is TGTGCCAGTAGTCCGACCCGGGGATCCACAGATACGCAGTATTTT.

This rearrangement joins TRBV6-1 to TRBJ1-2, with D possibly TRBD1 on 6 matching bases. Germline loops: CDR1 MNHNS, CDR2 SASEGT. The V gene lost 3 bases and the J gene lost 7 bases, with 24 bases spanning the gap. There are 17 residues in the CDR3. CDR3 bases: TGTGCCAGCAGTGAGGTGGCAGGGGCCGAGCGGATCGGTGGCTACACCTTC. Protein product: CASSEVAGAERIGGYTF.

The CDR3 DNA reads TGTGCCAGTTCCGCCGTCGGCGGGGGATACAATGAGCAGTTCTTC. Residues: CASSAVGGGYNEQFF. V and J are TRBV2 and TRBJ2-1; 7 nucleotides agree with TRBD2. V gave up 9 bases and J gave up 4 bases; unmatched junction bases: 12. Germline V gene lookup returns CDR1 SNHLY and CDR2 FYNNEI. The CDR3 sequence is 15 residues long. The full variable domain, with the rest looked up from reference TRBV2 and TRBJ2-1, is EPEVTQTPSHQVTQMGQEVILRCVPISNHLYFYWYRQILGQKVEFLVSFYNNEISEKSEIFDDQFSVERPDGSNFTLKIRSTKLEDSAMYFCASSAVGGGYNEQFFGPGTRLTVL.